The 3 T cell receptor beta chains listed next were all sequenced from one sample in a study of shared clonotypes between healthy human individuals (dated by TCRdb to 2018 to 2020). The library was obtained by the immunoSEQ multiplex PCR assay. This is the immuneACCESS table as TCRdb keeps it, with only in-frame sequences that have V and J called. A part of the clones is gone; compared with another copy, unresolved V genes explain less than half, and the rest is unexplained. This sample comprises about 1,800,000 clones, about 95% of them detected only once. The ten largest clones represent around 1.2% of the sample. CD8 naive samples consisted of CD45RO-negative cells that were positively selected for CCR7, yielding a CD45RA+CCR7+ population without TemRA cells. Sequenced input: naive CD8+ T cells sorted from blood. The cell subset or site label on this specimen signifies: CD45RA+CCR7+. These TCRs come from a man between 18 and 35 years old in good health.

The rearrangement links TRBV13 to TRBJ2-2, with D hard to call. Germline CDR1 reads PRHDT; CDR2 reads FYEKMQ (reference sequence). V was clipped by 3 bases and J by 9 bases, with 8 bases between them. The CDR3 loop spans 12 amino acids. The CDR3: CASSFQARELFF. CDR3 in DNA: TGTGCCAGCAGCTTTCAGGCTCGGGAGCTGTTTTTT.

This sequence joins TRBV11-2 and TRBJ1-6; maybe TRBD1 (6 bases). V was shortened by 5 bases and J by 5 bases, with 13 bases between the two germline ends. Germline CDR1 and CDR2: SGHAT and FQNNGV. The CDR3 is 15 residues long. The CDR3 DNA is TGTGCCAGCAGCAAGACAGGTTTGGATAATTCACCCCTCCACTTT. Translating gives CASSKTGLDNSPLHF.

This sequence joins TRBV29-1 and TRBJ2-5; 15 bases are a match to TRBD2. Germline trimming cut 3 bases from V and 3 bases from J; bases unmatched to any gene: 5. The germline CDR1 and CDR2 sequences are SQVTM and ANQGSEA. The CDR3 spans 16 residues. The CDR3 nucleotides are TGCAGCGTTGACGGGACTAGCGGGGGGATTGAAGAGACCCAGTACTTC. Its protein is CSVDGTSGGIEETQYF.